This entry concerns a single T cell receptor beta chain. Its antigen is still unknown. Base qualities are not provided; no much larger clone lies one nucleotide away. V is shortened by 4 bases, J by 4 bases, and the region joining them spans 13 bases. The germline V gene supplies CDR1 SNHLY and CDR2 FYNNEI. The CDR3 sequence holds 14 residues, the cysteine and phenylalanine included. The DNA shown is the 42-base CDR3, in frame from base 1. Receptor amplification or capture employed the immunoSEQ multiplex PCR assay. Sourced from immuneACCESS, this table was stored by TCRdb with only in-frame sequences that have V and J called. A share of the clones is absent; for the studies checked, an unresolved V gene accounts for under half, and the remainder has no known explanation. For this sample the table gives tens of thousands of clones, of which 92% were detected only once. The top ten constitute 0.35% to 0.45% of the sample.

The data originate from a study of T cell changes during pregnancy in multiple sclerosis (dated by TCRdb to between 2017 and 2020). At the level of the whole study: The study looked at changes in the T cell repertoire across pregnancy in women with multiple sclerosis.

The sequence links TRBV2 to TRBJ2-5; the D gene is perhaps TRBD2, on 6 matching bases. The sample was CD4+ T cells from peripheral blood mononuclear cells, taken in the third trimester of pregnancy. The receptor was isolated from a female donor in good health, enrolled as a control in a pregnancy study. The sequenced DNA is TGTGCCAGCAGTGTTCGGAGGGACGGAGAGACCCAGTACTTC. This is translated as CASSVRRDGETQYF.